This paragraph covers one T cell receptor beta chain sequence. Some clones are missing from TCRdb's copy, which holds only in-frame ones; the method was immunoSEQ multiplex PCR. The table includes about 14,000 clones, roughly 79% detected once. This entry belongs to a study of neoadjuvant anti-PD-1 for oral cavity cancer. Study-level background: Non-progressing patients received a fourth nivolumab dose near day 43, then surgery on days 50-56.

The sample's time point: after neoadjuvant nivolumab, at surgical resection. The sequenced sample was PBMCs, obtained after nivolumab (anti-PD-1) treatment. The sequence was obtained from a person aged 40-85 years with oral cavity squamous cell carcinoma.

The CDR3 nucleotides are TGTGCCAGCAGCCCTTCAACGGTTTCCTACGAGCAGTACTTC. Translation gives CASSPSTVSYEQYF. The chain carries TRBV7-2 and TRBJ2-7; D gene unclear. The CDR3 is made up of 14 amino acids. The germline V gene has CDR1 SGHTA and CDR2 FQGNSA. Trimming cost V 5 bases and J 1 base, with 12 bases left between them.